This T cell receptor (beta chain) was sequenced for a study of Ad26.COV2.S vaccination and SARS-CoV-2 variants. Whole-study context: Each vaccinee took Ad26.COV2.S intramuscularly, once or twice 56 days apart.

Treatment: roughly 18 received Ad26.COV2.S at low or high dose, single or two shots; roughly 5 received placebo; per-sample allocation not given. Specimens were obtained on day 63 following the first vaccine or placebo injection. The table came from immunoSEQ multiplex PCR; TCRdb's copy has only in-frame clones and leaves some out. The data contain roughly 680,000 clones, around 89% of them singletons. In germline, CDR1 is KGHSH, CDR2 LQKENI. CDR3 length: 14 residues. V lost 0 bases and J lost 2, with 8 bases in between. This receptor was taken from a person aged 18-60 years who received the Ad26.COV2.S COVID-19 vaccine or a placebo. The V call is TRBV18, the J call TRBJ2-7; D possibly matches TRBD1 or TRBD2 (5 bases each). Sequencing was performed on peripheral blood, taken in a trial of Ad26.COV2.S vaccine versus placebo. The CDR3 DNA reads TGTGCCAGCTCACCACCGCTGGGGGCCTACGAGCAGTACTTC. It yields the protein CASSPPLGAYEQYF.